The next 26 T cell receptor beta chains were all read from a single sample in a study of response to subunit inactivated influenza vaccine (dated by TCRdb to 2016 to 2019). Receptors were amplified or captured by RT-PCR. Sequencing took place on an Illumina HiSeq 2500. TCRdb passed the public sequencing reads through fastp at Q25 and MiXCR, retaining productive beta sequences. Each record represents a unique CDR3 protein, reported with the most common genes and DNA among its rows. Counted in this sample were about 520,000 distinct CDR3 sequences; over 25% of them appeared once. Of the sample, 1.9% falls within the top ten clones. Here the sequenced sample was CD4+ T cells sorted from PBMCs, taken 5 days after vaccination. These receptors were taken from a man aged 50 or older who received an inactivated influenza vaccine. Donor details come from another sample of the same person, matched by shared clones.

V and J are TRBV20-1 and TRBJ2-2, with a possible D match to TRBD1 (6 bases). CDR3 length: 15 residues. The V gene's germline CDR1 is DFQATT and CDR2 SNEGSKA (reference sequence). With 0 bases removed from V and 6 bases from J, the gap between germline ends came to 14 bases. This chain's CDR3 is CSARESGVGAGELFF. CDR3 bases: TGCAGTGCTAGAGAGTCAGGGGTGGGAGCCGGGGAGCTGTTTTTT.

CDR3: CASSAGRQHRNIPYEQYF. DNA of the CDR3: TGTGCCAGCAGCGCGGGCCGCCAGCACAGAAACATCCCCTACGAGCAGTACTTC. The chain couples TRBV11-2 to TRBJ2-7; D is possibly TRBD2 (5 bases). Per germline, CDR1 SGHAT and CDR2 FQNNGV. V lost 5 bases to trimming and J lost 2 bases, with 25 bases between them. The CDR3 covers 18 residues.

This clonotype was found a few times. This chain uses TRBV5-1 with TRBJ2-4; D possibly corresponds to TRBD1 (5 bases). Trimming removed 4 bases from V and 7 bases from J, with 21 bases in between. This CDR3 region has 16 residues. Germline CDR1 is SGHRS and CDR2 is YFSETQ. CDR3 protein: CASSRRSPGQSNIQYF. The CDR3, as DNA: TGCGCCAGCAGCCGAAGATCACCCGGACAATCGAACATTCAGTACTTC.

The chain recombines TRBV12-3 or TRBV12-4 with TRBJ1-5; 7 bases are a match to TRBD1. This CDR3 spans 15 amino acids. The V and J ends lost 4 bases and 2 bases, in that order; junction bases with no gene match: 5. CDR3 protein: CASSSGTVGNQPQHF. As DNA, the CDR3 is TGTGCCAGCAGTTCCGGGACAGTAGGCAATCAGCCCCAGCATTTT.

The genes are TRBV5-1 and TRBJ2-2; D might be TRBD1 (5 bases). This CDR3 is built from 16 residues. Germline V CDR1 and CDR2: SGHRS, YFSETQ. V was trimmed by 0 bases and J by 0 bases, leaving 9 bases between them. The DNA of the CDR3 is TGCGCCAGCAGCTTGGGGGCAGGGTCGAACACCGGGGAGCTGTTTTTT. Its translation is CASSLGAGSNTGELFF.

This clonotype was picked up many times. The rearrangement joins TRBV5-5 to TRBJ2-7; D call uncertain. The CDR3 runs to 16 residues. Per germline, CDR1 SGHKS and CDR2 YYEKEE (reference sequence). V lost 4 bases, J lost 0 bases, and 17 bases lay in between. CDR3 region: CASSSIYGRYSYEQYF. For the CDR3, the DNA is TGTGCCAGCAGCAGTATTTACGGGCGTTACTCCTACGAGCAGTACTTC.

This chain uses TRBV6-5 with TRBJ2-5; 9 nucleotides agree with TRBD1. The germline V gene encodes CDR1 MNHEY and CDR2 SVGAGI. There are 15 residues in the CDR3. The V segment lost 4 bases and the J segment 6 bases; nucleotides outside the gene matches: 9. The CDR3 loop reads CASSSRDRVPKTQYF. In DNA form, the CDR3 reads TGTGCCAGCAGTTCCCGGGACAGGGTCCCCAAGACCCAGTACTTC.

There are a few counts of this clonotype. The chain joins TRBV27 to TRBJ2-1; D remains unclear. From germline, CDR1 is MNHEY and CDR2 SMNVEV (reference sequence). CDR3 length: 14 amino acids. The V gene lost 8 bases and the J gene lost 14 bases, with 25 bases spanning the gap. In nucleotides, the CDR3 is TGTGCCAGCGGGCTGTCCGAGAGGTTAGGTCTGGAGTTCTTC. Protein sequence: CASGLSERLGLEFF.

The chain recombines TRBV4-1 with TRBJ1-6; the D gene is possibly TRBD1 (5 bases). Trimming stripped 3 bases from V and 7 bases from J, with 13 bases between. This CDR3 spans 15 amino acids. CDR1 and CDR2 from the germline V gene are MGHRA and YSYEKL. The CDR3 nucleotides are TGCGCCAGCAGCCAGGCAGGGTCGCTGAATTCACCCCTCCACTTT. It is translated as CASSQAGSLNSPLHF.

The chain's CDR3 is CASSPDGLKTQYF. As DNA, the CDR3 is TGTGCCAGCAGTCCGGACGGTCTAAAGACCCAGTACTTC. The V call is TRBV28, the J call TRBJ2-5; D is unresolved. CDR1 MDHEN and CDR2 SYDVKM come from the germline V gene. The CDR3 consists of 13 residues. The V end lost 5 bases, the J end lost 6 bases, and 13 bases lay between the germline ends. Drawing the rest from reference TRBV28 and TRBJ2-5, the complete variable domain is DVKVTQSSRYLVKRTGEKVFLECVQDMDHENMFWYRQDPGLGLRLIYFSYDVKMKEKGDIPEGYSVSREKKERFSLILESASTNQTSMYLCASSPDGLKTQYFGPGTRLLVL.

This clonotype appeared a few times. V and J are TRBV12-3 or TRBV12-4 and TRBJ2-7; TRBD1 matches at 8 bases. Losses at the gene ends were 5 bases for V and 0 bases for J; bases not matched to a gene: 21. The CDR3 spans 20 residues. Here the CDR3 DNA reads TGTGCCAGCAGTCCACTACGGACAGGGTTATTGAAAGGCCACTCCTACGAGCAGTACTTC. Protein: CASSPLRTGLLKGHSYEQYF.

The rearrangement joins TRBV5-6 to TRBJ2-7, with 9 bases aligning to TRBD1. The CDR3 is 14 residues long. Germline CDR1 is SGHDT and CDR2 is YYEEEE. V was pared by 4 bases and J by 5 bases, with 7 bases of the junction left unmatched. As DNA, the CDR3 is TGTGCCAGCAGCACCTGGGACAGGGAGGACGAGCAGTACTTC. It translates to CASSTWDREDEQYF.

The V call is TRBV11-2, the J call TRBJ2-1; either TRBD1 or TRBD2 may supply D (5 bases each). CDR3 length equals 13 residues. Trimming cost V 4 bases and J 7 bases, with 11 bases left between them. Germline V gene lookup returns CDR1 SGHAT and CDR2 FQNNGV. CDR3: CASSYLRGNEQFF. CDR3 in DNA: TGTGCCAGCAGCTATCTGAGGGGTAATGAGCAGTTCTTC.

Only a few counts were recorded for this clonotype. V gene TRBV29-1 combines with J gene TRBJ1-1; D is unresolved. V lost 4 bases and J 2 bases, leaving 11 bases between the germline ends. This CDR3 has 13 amino acids. CDR1 SQVTM and CDR2 ANQGSEA come from the germline V gene. CDR3 coding DNA: TGCAGCGTTGGCATTAGTGGAAACACTGAAGCTTTCTTT. Protein sequence: CSVGISGNTEAFF.

This clonotype has just one count. This chain joins TRBV6-2 or TRBV6-3 and TRBJ2-2; possible D gene TRBD2, 6 bases. This CDR3 is built from 15 residues. CDR1 and CDR2 from the germline V gene are MNHEY and SVGEGT. V was pared by 2 bases and J by 0 bases, with 7 bases between. CDR3 loop: CASSYPGANTGELFF. The CDR3 region has the DNA TGTGCCAGCAGTTACCCGGGGGCGAACACCGGGGAGCTGTTTTTT.

The rearrangement uses TRBV5-1 and TRBJ2-3, with 10 bases that match TRBD2. J gave up 2 bases and V 7 bases, and 4 bases lay outside the gene matches. The CDR3 sequence is 14 residues long. From germline, CDR1 is SGHRS and CDR2 YFSETQ. The DNA of the CDR3 is TGCGCCAGCGCTAGCGGGAGACACACAGATACGCAGTATTTT. Protein: CASASGRHTDTQYF.

This chain joins TRBV4-3 and TRBJ1-2; possibly TRBD1 for D (6 bases). Trimming took off 4 bases at V and 5 bases at J, with 20 bases between the two ends. The CDR3 extends over 16 amino acids. The germline CDR1 and CDR2 sequences are LGHNA and YSLEER. The CDR3 DNA follows: TGCGCCAGCAGCCCCCAAGTATCCGGGGGCGGGTATGGCTACACCTTC. It yields the protein CASSPQVSGGGYGYTF.

In this sample, this clonotype turned up a few times. V usage is TRBV6-1 and J usage is TRBJ2-1; 11 nucleotides line up with TRBD1. CDR3 length equals 15 residues. Germline V lookup: CDR1 MNHNS, CDR2 SASEGT. Trimming removed 6 bases from V and 4 bases from J; junction bases left unmatched: 5. CDR3: CASSRDRGRYNEQFF. CDR3 DNA sequence: TGTGCCAGCAGCAGGGACAGGGGGAGATACAATGAGCAGTTCTTC.

In this sample, this clonotype turned up many times. The rearrangement uses TRBV7-2 and TRBJ2-1, with a tentative D call TRBD2 (5 bases). Per germline, CDR1 SGHTA and CDR2 FQGNSA. V was cut by 8 bases and J by 15 bases, with 26 bases left in between. This CDR3 has 14 residues. The CDR3 loop is CASSPSALEVGLFF. As DNA, the CDR3 is TGTGCCAGCTCCCCTTCCGCGCTGGAGGTGGGGTTGTTCTTC.

This clonotype was seen a handful of times. The chain is built from TRBV18 and TRBJ2-3; no clear D. Per the germline V gene, CDR1 is KGHSH and CDR2 is LQKENI. Trimming took 1 base from V and 2 from J, leaving 7 bases between them. The CDR3 extends over 14 amino acids. The CDR3 is CASSPRQNTDTQYF. CDR3 nucleotide sequence: TGTGCCAGCTCACCACGTCAGAACACAGATACGCAGTATTTT.

This clonotype was seen more than once but under ten times. The gene calls are TRBV12-3 or TRBV12-4 and TRBJ1-1; D remains ambiguous. This CDR3 has 14 residues. Trimming shortened V by 5 bases and J by 0 bases, and 10 bases separated the two germline ends. The CDR3: CASSQDTLNTEAFF. The CDR3 nucleotides are TGTGCCAGCAGTCAAGACACCCTGAACACTGAAGCTTTCTTT.

This chain connects TRBV5-5 to TRBJ2-7; no clear D. With 0 bases removed from V and 1 base from J, the gap between germline ends came to 8 bases. The CDR3 loop spans 14 amino acids. Germline CDR1 and CDR2: SGHKS and YYEKEE (reference sequence). The CDR3 sequence is CASSLDGRSYEQYF. The CDR3 DNA reads TGTGCCAGCAGCTTGGACGGCAGGTCCTACGAGCAGTACTTC.

J is TRBJ1-6 and V is TRBV11-2; possibly TRBD1 for D (6 bases). CDR1 SGHAT and CDR2 FQNNGV come from the germline V gene. V gave up 4 bases and J gave up 1 base, with 11 bases separating them. The CDR3 has 16 amino acids. CDR3 in DNA: TGTGCCAGCAGCTCCTCTAGGGGGTCCTATAATTCACCCCTCCACTTT. It translates to CASSSSRGSYNSPLHF.

At least ten counts were recorded for this clonotype. The chain carries TRBV7-2 and TRBJ1-1; D gene ambiguous. CDR1 is SGHTA, CDR2 FQGNSA, per germline. Trimming cost V 1 base and J 0 bases, with 6 bases left between them. The CDR3 spans 14 residues. The CDR3 DNA sequence: TGTGCCAGCAGCTTAGAGGGTATGAACACTGAAGCTTTCTTT. Protein product: CASSLEGMNTEAFF.

This clonotype was picked up a small number of times. The V and J genes are TRBV5-1 and TRBJ2-1; D is uncertain. Trimming removed 0 bases from V and 4 bases from J, with 11 bases in between. The CDR3 is made up of 15 amino acids. Germline V lookup: CDR1 SGHRS, CDR2 YFSETQ. The CDR3 reads CASSLDGRLYNEQFF. CDR3 sequence (DNA): TGCGCCAGCAGCTTGGATGGACGGTTATACAATGAGCAGTTCTTC.

This clonotype was seen a few times. The rearrangement links TRBV15 to TRBJ2-5; TRBD1 matches at 10 bases. Germline values: CDR1 LNHNV, CDR2 YYDKDF (reference sequence). With V trimmed by 0 bases and J by 5 bases, 6 bases remained unmatched. The CDR3 extends over 16 amino acids. The CDR3 protein is CATSRDGQTGGETQYF. DNA for the CDR3: TGTGCCACCAGCAGAGATGGGCAGACAGGGGGCGAGACCCAGTACTTC.